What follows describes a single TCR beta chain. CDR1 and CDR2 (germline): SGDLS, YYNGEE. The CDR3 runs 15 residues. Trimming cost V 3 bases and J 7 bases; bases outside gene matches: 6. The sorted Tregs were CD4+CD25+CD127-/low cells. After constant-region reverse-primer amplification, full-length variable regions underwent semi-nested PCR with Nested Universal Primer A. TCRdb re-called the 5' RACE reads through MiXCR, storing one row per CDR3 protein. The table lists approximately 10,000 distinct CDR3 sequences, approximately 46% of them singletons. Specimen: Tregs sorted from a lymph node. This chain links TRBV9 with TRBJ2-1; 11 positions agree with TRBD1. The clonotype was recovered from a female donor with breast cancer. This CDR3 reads CASSASGTGGNEQFF. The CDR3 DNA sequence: TGTGCCAGCAGCGCCTCCGGGACAGGGGGGAATGAGCAGTTCTTC.